The TCR beta chain under discussion was sequenced for a study of cytomegalovirus exposure and HLA in healthy donors. Study overall: HLA-typed donors contributed some 87 million unique TCRs, which were held in an early data release. Findings and limits, study-wide: Per a prior analysis, the majority of TCR beta V segments were productive roughly 87% or roughly 30% of the time.

This CDR3 is 16 amino acids long. Trimming removed 5 bases from V and 7 bases from J; junction bases left unmatched: 9. The germline V gene encodes CDR1 SGHTA and CDR2 FQGNSA. PCR amplification relied on 60 Vbeta primers (plus 13 Jbeta primers). Assay: immunoSEQ multiplex PCR; the TCRdb copy retains only in-frame clones and omits some. The sample contains approximately 120,000 clones, approximately 17% of which appear only once. As for this clone: Its antigen is undetermined.

Source material: PBMCs. This TCR was recovered from a female donor in good health and CMV-seropositive. V and J are TRBV7-2 and TRBJ2-3; 13 nucleotides agree with TRBD2. As DNA, the CDR3 is TGTGCCAGCAGCCCTGGGTCACTAGCGGGAGGGTATACGCAGTATTTT. Translated: CASSPGSLAGGYTQYF.